This T cell receptor beta chain was identified in a study of cytomegalovirus exposure and HLA in healthy donors. Trimming pared 4 bases from V and 1 base from J, leaving 7 bases between. This CDR3 is built from 13 residues. Per the germline V gene, CDR1 is SGHTA and CDR2 is FQGNSA. The PCR contained 60 Vbeta and 13 Jbeta primers. Clones were read by immunoSEQ multiplex PCR, and TCRdb kept only the in-frame ones, dropping some. The sample totals 60,000 to 80,000 clones; its top ten clones hold 4% to 5.5%. This chain connects TRBV7-2 to TRBJ1-1; D uncertain. This TCR derives from a middle-aged man in good health and CMV-seronegative. Sequenced sample: PBMCs. The CDR3 DNA sequence: TGTGCCAGCAGCTCTCTTAGGAACACTGAAGCTTTCTTT. It translates to CASSSLRNTEAFF.